The 30 T cell receptor beta chains in this list originate from one sample, sequenced in a study of OX40 agonist ivuxolimab in advanced cancers. The repertoire was sequenced with immunoSEQ multiplex PCR; TCRdb's copy has only in-frame clones and lacks some. The sample shows 45,000 to 50,000 clones, approximately 88% of them seen only once. Source: CD4+ or CD8+ T cells sorted from blood, taken in a trial of the OX40 agonist ivuxolimab. These receptors all stem from an adult with an advanced solid tumor such as melanoma, head and neck, liver or kidney cancer.

The rearrangement links TRBV18 to TRBJ2-3; a possible D gene is TRBD2 (6 bases). Germline-derived CDR1 and CDR2 are KGHSH and LQKENI. V was clipped by 2 bases and J by 4 bases, with 10 bases between them. The CDR3 contains 14 residues. Written as DNA, the CDR3 is TGTGCCAGCTCACCAGGGAGGCCAGCAGATACGCAGTATTTT. It is translated as CASSPGRPADTQYF.

This chain links TRBV9 with TRBJ2-1; maybe TRBD1 (6 bases). In germline, CDR1 is SGDLS, CDR2 YYNGEE. The CDR3 runs to 15 residues. Trimming took 4 bases from V and 4 from J, leaving 15 bases between them. CDR3 protein: CASSLSGDLYNEQFF. CDR3 DNA: TGTGCCAGCAGCCTTTCAGGGGACCTATACAATGAGCAGTTCTTC.

The genes are TRBV28 and TRBJ2-5; a possible D gene is TRBD2 (5 bases). This CDR3 comprises 11 residues. From germline, CDR1 is MDHEN and CDR2 SYDVKM. V lost 7 bases to trimming and J lost 7 bases, with 10 bases between them. The CDR3 nucleotides are TGTGCCAGCAACCAACGGGGGACCCAGTACTTC. Its translation is CASNQRGTQYF. Variable domain in full (rest from reference TRBV28 and TRBJ2-5): DVKVTQSSRYLVKRTGEKVFLECVQDMDHENMFWYRQDPGLGLRLIYFSYDVKMKEKGDIPEGYSVSREKKERFSLILESASTNQTSMYLCASNQRGTQYFGPGTRLLVL.

The genes are TRBV10-3 and TRBJ2-1; the D is unclear. With 1 base removed from V and 6 bases from J, the gap between germline ends came to 7 bases. This CDR3 contains 13 residues. The germline V gene has CDR1 ENHRY and CDR2 SYGVKD. The CDR3 spells CAISELNSNEQFF. The CDR3 region has the DNA TGTGCCATCAGTGAGTTGAACAGCAATGAGCAGTTCTTC.

This chain connects TRBV14 to TRBJ2-1; 7 nucleotides match TRBD2. Germline-derived CDR1 and CDR2 are SGHDN and FVKESK. This CDR3 contains 15 residues. V shed 4 bases and J 3 bases; nucleotides not matched to a gene: 6. CDR3 residues: CASSLSSGVYNEQFF. CDR3 nucleotide sequence: TGTGCCAGCAGCCTGTCTAGCGGAGTCTACAATGAGCAGTTCTTC.

The chain recombines TRBV14 with TRBJ1-1; no clear D gene. Between the trimmed V and J ends, which lost 4 bases and 5 bases, there was a span of 11 bases. The CDR3 spans 13 residues. Germline lookup yields CDR1 SGHDN and CDR2 FVKESK. CDR3 protein: CASSLTAGTEAFF. For the CDR3, the DNA is TGTGCCAGCAGCCTTACCGCTGGGACTGAAGCTTTCTTT.

V and J are TRBV19 and TRBJ1-5; the match to TRBD1 covers 8 bases. Trimming removed 6 bases from V and 0 bases from J; junction bases left unmatched: 4. Germline V CDR1 and CDR2: LNHDA, SQIVND (reference sequence). This CDR3 spans 15 amino acids. CDR3 sequence: CASRGDRSSNQPQHF. CDR3 sequence (DNA): TGTGCCAGTAGGGGGGACAGGAGTAGCAATCAGCCCCAGCATTTT.

Only one count was recorded for this clone. This specimen includes other DNA sequences encoding the same CDR3. CDR3 amino acids: CAWRGRAGGGEQYF. The CDR3 DNA reads as TGTGCCTGGAGGGGGCGGGCGGGAGGTGGCGAGCAGTACTTC. V usage is TRBV30 and J usage is TRBJ2-7; 8 positions agree with TRBD2. The CDR3 has 14 residues. V shed 3 bases, J shed 6 bases, and the junction held 10 bases outside the gene matches. Per germline, CDR1 GTSNPN and CDR2 SVGIG (reference sequence).

This rearrangement joins TRBV9 to TRBJ1-2; 8 positions match TRBD1. Germline V gene data show CDR1 as SGDLS and CDR2 as YYNGEE. The CDR3 length is 16 residues. The junction had 12 bases not matched to a gene; V was cut back by 3 bases and J by 5 bases. The CDR3 region is CASSARDRPKSYGYTF. CDR3 nucleotides: TGTGCCAGCAGCGCCAGGGACAGGCCTAAAAGTTATGGCTACACCTTC.

The V call is TRBV18, the J call TRBJ1-2, with TRBD1 as a possible D gene (6 bases). CDR3 length equals 14 residues. Germline loops: CDR1 KGHSH, CDR2 LQKENI. Deletions cut 4 bases from V and 7 bases from J, with 16 bases between. CDR3 region: CASSLTGQLAGYTF. DNA of the CDR3: TGTGCCAGCTCACTAACCGGACAGTTGGCTGGCTACACCTTC.

The gene calls are TRBV6-5 and TRBJ1-6; no clear D. Germline V gene data show CDR1 as MNHEY and CDR2 as SVGAGI. Trimming removed 6 bases at V and 13 bases at J, with 16 bases between. The CDR3 totals 13 residues. CDR3 nucleotide sequence: TGTGCCAGCAGCGTCAGAGAATTTCGGCCCCTCCACTTT. Encoded protein: CASSVREFRPLHF.

The V and J genes are TRBV5-1 and TRBJ1-1, with 8 bases matching TRBD1. J gave up 3 bases and V 4 bases, and 5 bases lay outside the gene matches. Germline V gives CDR1 SGHRS, CDR2 YFSETQ. This CDR3 spans 14 amino acids. In nucleotides, the CDR3 is TGCGCCAGCAGCCCAGGGGGCGCTTACACTGAAGCTTTCTTT. This encodes CASSPGGAYTEAFF.

This chain links TRBV4-1 with TRBJ2-7; D is uncertain. The CDR3 has 13 amino acids. Trimming shortened V by 3 bases and J by 7 bases, and 13 bases separated the two germline ends. Germline CDR1 and CDR2: MGHRA and YSYEKL. The CDR3 coding sequence is TGCGCCAGCAGCCAGTTAGGAGTAGGGGAGCAGTACTTC. The encoded protein is CASSQLGVGEQYF.

V is TRBV11-2 and J is TRBJ2-7, with D possibly being TRBD1 or TRBD2 (5 bases each). The ends were cut back, 4 bases at V and 0 bases at J, with 13 bases in the middle. The length of the CDR3 is 15 residues. Germline CDR1 and CDR2: SGHAT and FQNNGV. The CDR3 nucleotides read TGTGCCAGCAGCTGGGCAGGGAGCAGCTCCTACGAGCAGTACTTC. Translated, it gives CASSWAGSSSYEQYF.

The chain joins TRBV14 to TRBJ2-1; a possible D gene is TRBD1 (7 bases). The V and J ends lost 2 bases and 0 bases respectively, with 17 bases between them. The CDR3 totals 18 residues. Germline lookup yields CDR1 SGHDN and CDR2 FVKESK. Written as DNA, the CDR3 is TGTGCCAGCAGCCAATGGAGGGGGCGGAGCAGCTCCTACAATGAGCAGTTCTTC. Its protein product is CASSQWRGRSSSYNEQFF.

The chain combines TRBV19 with TRBJ2-1, with 14 nucleotides matching TRBD2. V was clipped by 5 bases and J by 10 bases; unmatched bases: 7. The germline V gene has CDR1 LNHDA and CDR2 SQIVND (reference sequence). The CDR3 spans 15 residues. Here the CDR3 DNA reads TGTGCCAGTAGTCGACTAGCGGGAGGGCCGGGGGAGCAGTTCTTC. This sequence encodes CASSRLAGGPGEQFF. Variable domain in full (rest from reference TRBV19 and TRBJ2-1): DGGITQSPKYLFRKEGQNVTLSCEQNLNHDAMYWYRQDPGQGLRLIYYSQIVNDFQKGDIAEGYSVSREKKESFPLTVTSAQKNPTAFYLCASSRLAGGPGEQFFGPGTRLTVL.

The V and J genes are TRBV7-9 and TRBJ1-1, with 10 bases matching TRBD1. Germline V gene sequence: CDR1 SEHNR, CDR2 FQNEAQ (reference sequence). The trim removed 6 bases at V and 2 bases at J, leaving 6 bases unmatched. The CDR3 loop spans 15 amino acids. CDR3 in DNA: TGTGCCAGCAGAAGACAGGGGGCAATCAACACTGAAGCTTTCTTT. It specifies CASRRQGAINTEAFF.

The CDR3 protein is CASSSRTGYKKLFF. In DNA form, the CDR3 reads TGTGCCAGCAGCAGCAGGACAGGGTATAAAAAACTGTTTTTT. V usage is TRBV6-5 and J usage is TRBJ1-4, with 8 bases lining up with TRBD1. With 6 bases clipped from V and 9 bases from J, the junction kept 9 bases outside the gene matches. This CDR3 comprises 14 residues. Germline CDR1 is MNHEY and CDR2 is SVGAGI.

The CDR3 protein is CASRWASGQPQHF. CDR3 coding DNA: TGTGCCTCGCGGTGGGCATCGGGACAGCCCCAGCATTTT. This chain uses TRBV6-1 with TRBJ1-5; D not certain. The CDR3 is 13 residues long. The ends were cut back, 11 bases at V and 7 bases at J, with 18 bases in the middle. CDR1 and CDR2 (germline): MNHNS, SASEGT.

V usage is TRBV27 and J usage is TRBJ2-4, with D maybe TRBD1 (5 bases). The CDR3 runs 13 residues. The germline CDR1 and CDR2 sequences are MNHEY and SMNVEV (reference sequence). V shed 10 bases and J shed 0 bases, with 10 bases lying between them. The CDR3, as DNA: TGTGCCATCCCGACAGAAGCCAAAAACATTCAGTACTTC. As protein: CAIPTEAKNIQYF.

The V and J genes are TRBV6-6 and TRBJ1-1, with unresolved D. From germline, CDR1 is MNHNY and CDR2 SVGAGI (reference sequence). V was cut by 6 bases and J by 1 base, with 6 bases left in between. The CDR3 length is 12 residues. The CDR3 nucleotides read TGTGCCAGCAGCCACCAGAACACTGAAGCTTTCTTT. Its translation is CASSHQNTEAFF.

The rearrangement uses TRBV2 and TRBJ2-5; 7 positions agree with TRBD1. The DNA end lines up better with TRBJ2-7; the J call may be wrong. This CDR3 has 14 residues. Per germline, CDR1 SNHLY and CDR2 FYNNEI. The CDR3 sequence is CASWTGRTTYEQYF. As DNA, the CDR3 is TGTGCCAGCTGGACAGGAAGAACTACCTACGAGCAGTACTTC.

This sequence joins TRBV5-1 and TRBJ1-2, with 7 bases fitting TRBD1. The length of the CDR3 is 15 residues. V shed 3 bases, J shed 0 bases, and the junction held 5 bases outside the gene matches. Germline CDR1 SGHRS, CDR2 YFSETQ. This chain's CDR3 is CASSSLGTANYGYTF. As DNA, the CDR3 is TGCGCCAGCAGCTCGTTGGGGACAGCTAACTATGGCTACACCTTC.

V gene TRBV28 combines with J gene TRBJ2-7; TRBD2 might be the D (6 bases). The CDR3 runs 12 residues. CDR1 and CDR2 from the germline V gene are MDHEN and SYDVKM. Deletions cut 10 bases from V and 5 bases from J, with 15 bases between. For the CDR3, the DNA is TGTGCCACTCGCTTCGGGGGAGACGAGCAGTACTTC. It codes for CATRFGGDEQYF.

The chain recombines TRBV28 with TRBJ1-2; 8 positions agree with TRBD1. CDR1 and CDR2 from the germline V gene are MDHEN and SYDVKM. Germline trimming cut 3 bases from V and 8 bases from J; bases unmatched to any gene: 8. The CDR3 is made up of 14 amino acids. The DNA of the CDR3 is TGTGCCAGCAGTTTCCACCGGGACAGGAGGGGCTACACCTTC. Translation gives CASSFHRDRRGYTF.

The chain is built from TRBV5-1 and TRBJ2-5; no reliable D call. The CDR3 runs 14 residues. The V and J ends lost 5 bases and 2 bases respectively, with 13 bases between them. The germline CDR1 and CDR2 sequences are SGHRS and YFSETQ. This chain's CDR3 is CASRLVGYQETQYF. CDR3 sequence (DNA): TGCGCCAGCAGATTAGTGGGATATCAAGAGACCCAGTACTTC.

This sequence joins TRBV7-2 and TRBJ2-1; 8 bases fit TRBD1. The CDR3 is 15 residues long. Trimming at V came to 5 bases and at J to 3 bases, leaving 6 bases not matched to a gene. Germline CDR1 SGHTA, CDR2 FQGNSA. The CDR3 nucleotides read TGTGCCAGCAGCCCTACAGGGGGGAACTACAATGAGCAGTTCTTC. This codes for CASSPTGGNYNEQFF.

The rearrangement links TRBV2 to TRBJ2-3; D is unclear. Germline V gene data show CDR1 as SNHLY and CDR2 as FYNNEI. The CDR3 runs to 15 residues. V lost 2 bases and J lost 5, with 14 bases in between. The CDR3 DNA reads TGTGCCAGCAGTGAATCCAACGTTCGGAGAGATACGCAGTATTTT. Its protein is CASSESNVRRDTQYF.

The rearrangement links TRBV7-3 to TRBJ2-3; D gene ambiguous. CDR3 length: 14 residues. The germline CDR1 and CDR2 sequences are SGHTA and FQGTGA. V shed 3 bases and J shed 0 bases, with 7 bases lying between them. CDR3 protein: CASSLGTSTDTQYF. The CDR3 coding sequence is TGTGCCAGCAGCTTGGGCACTAGCACAGATACGCAGTATTTT.

The rearrangement links TRBV15 to TRBJ2-3; TRBD2 is a possible D gene (6 bases). Germline V gene data show CDR1 as LNHNV and CDR2 as YYDKDF (reference sequence). This CDR3 has 15 amino acids. Deletions cut 6 bases from V and 2 bases from J, with 15 bases between. The CDR3 bases are TGTGCCACCAGACCCCTCGGGGGTAACACAGATACGCAGTATTTT. This encodes CATRPLGGNTDTQYF.